This TCR beta chain originates from a study of naive and memory T cell subsets. This CDR3 is built from 15 residues. From germline, CDR1 is SGHVS and CDR2 FNYEAQ. The trim removed 5 bases at V and 6 bases at J, leaving 7 bases unmatched. This clonotype has only a few counts. Its target is unknown. Two oligonucleotides, mixed equimolar, formed the beta constant-region primer covering TRBC1 and TRBC2. Ligation attached a single-stranded oligonucleotide with a 12-nucleotide UMI and the SP2 primer to the cDNA 3' end. The ligated cDNA underwent four PCR rounds using SP2 and nested alpha and beta constant-region primers. MiXCR, run by TCRdb on the UMI-ligation and nested PCR reads, gives a single entry per CDR3 protein. The sample lists 130,000 to 150,000 distinct CDR3 sequences, about 17% occurring once. Four subsets defined by CD45RA and CD27 were sorted after CD3, CD4, CD8 and live/dead staining. Notes on the study in general: From naive to CM, EM and EMRA, diversity decreased and Gini increased.

The chain joins TRBV7-6 to TRBJ2-1; the match to TRBD2 covers 10 bases. The TCR comes from a human donor in good health. The material sequenced was naive CD4+ T cells from blood. The chain's CDR3 is CASSHPGLATNEQFF. The CDR3 DNA reads as TGTGCCAGCAGCCATCCGGGACTAGCGACCAATGAGCAGTTCTTC.